The present T cell receptor beta chain was sequenced within a study of shared clonotypes between healthy human individuals. As defined, naive CD8 cells were CD45RO-negative and positively selected for CCR7, with terminally differentiated effector memory CD45RA+ cells excluded. As concerns this clone: No antigen is known for it.

Profiling relied on immunoSEQ multiplex PCR, and the TCRdb table lists in-frame clones only, not all of them. The data show about 2.1 million clones, with around 93% seen just once and over 1.5% held by the top ten. General study points: Rarefaction analysis demonstrated incomplete sorted-subset sequencing notwithstanding large depth.

Germline trimming cut 7 bases from V and 2 bases from J; bases unmatched to any gene: 9. The CDR3 extends over 15 amino acids. Germline CDR1 MNHNY, CDR2 SVGAGI (reference sequence). The genes are TRBV6-6 and TRBJ2-7; 9 bases match TRBD2. The sequence came from a man between 18 and 35 years old in good health. Some clones in this sample may be carry-over from other donors' samples. The sample consisted of naive CD8+ T cells from PBMCs. CDR3 in DNA: TGTGCCAGCACCGCTTCGACTAGCGGTACCTACGAGCAGTACTTC. It codes for CASTASTSGTYEQYF.